Listed here are 4 T cell receptor beta chains from one sample, sequenced in a study of T cells in Graves' hyperthyroidism and ophthalmopathy. The TCR beta CDR3 regions underwent amplification using RNA transcripts as the source. A set of HTBI primers served as the primers for a first-round RT-PCR of the TCR CDR3. One entry per CDR3 protein, called by TCRdb with MiXCR from the multiplex PCR reads. The table records hundreds of thousands of distinct CDR3 sequences, 46% of them present only once. Sequencing was performed on peripheral blood or thyroid tissue (not recorded which). The receptors derive from a woman between 18 and 29 years old with Graves' hyperthyroidism.

V gene TRBV2 combines with J gene TRBJ1-5, with 9 bases fitting TRBD1. The CDR3 is made up of 16 amino acids. Trimming at V came to 6 bases and at J to 3 bases, leaving 9 bases not matched to a gene. Germline CDR1 and CDR2: SNHLY and FYNNEI. The chain's CDR3 is CASRRTGQGDNQPQHF. The CDR3 nucleotides read TGTGCCAGCAGGAGAACGGGACAGGGTGACAATCAGCCCCAGCATTTT.

As for this clonotype: The conserved closing phenylalanine or tryptophan is absent in this CDR3, likely reflecting a read error. This chain uses TRBV6-1 with TRBJ1-2, with D possibly TRBD1 on 6 matching bases. The CDR3 runs to 14 residues. Germline V gene lookup returns CDR1 MNHNS and CDR2 SASEGT. Trimming took 4 bases from V and 4 from J, leaving 13 bases between them. The CDR3 region has the DNA TGTGCCAGCAGTGCCTTTGACAGGAGCTATGGCTACACCCTC. Residues: CASSAFDRSYGYTL.

This clonotype came up once. The genes are TRBV19 and TRBJ1-3; 8 nucleotides match TRBD1. The CDR3 consists of 15 residues. CDR1 is LNHDA and CDR2 is SQIVND in the germline V gene (reference sequence). The trim removed 6 bases at V and 2 bases at J, leaving 6 bases unmatched. The CDR3 DNA is TGTGCCAGTAGCAAACAGGGGGGACCTGGAAACACCATATATTTT. Amino acids: CASSKQGGPGNTIYF.

The gene calls are TRBV7-9 and TRBJ2-1; no reliable D call. Germline values: CDR1 SEHNR, CDR2 FQNEAQ (reference sequence). The CDR3 has 11 residues. V was clipped by 2 bases and J by 13 bases, with 9 bases between them. CDR3 in DNA: TGTGCCAGCAGCTTACAGGAAGGTCAGTTCTTC. As protein: CASSLQEGQFF.